These 7 T cell receptor beta chains originate from one sample sequenced in a study of vaccination and CD4 T cells after COVID-19. Sequencing of the DNA from cultured CD4+ T cells was carried out with the Oncomine TCR Beta short-read assay. In TCRdb, the PCR reads were re-called with MiXCR into one record per CDR3 protein. Of more than 20,000 distinct CDR3 sequences in the sample, under 60% were seen once. The antigens of these receptors remain unknown. The treatment here: roughly 11-day PBMC culture with coronavirus spike peptide pools or control peptides (ViraFEST assay). Sequencing was performed on CD4+ T cells from blood, cultured in vitro. The receptors were gathered from a human donor who had recovered from COVID-19.

This clonotype has just a few counts. The V gene is TRBV6-1, the J gene TRBJ1-2; 7 nucleotides align to TRBD1. The CDR3 loop spans 14 amino acids. Per the germline V gene, CDR1 is MNHNS and CDR2 is SASEGT. J lost 3 bases, V lost 4 bases, and 5 bases had no gene match. The CDR3 nucleotides read TGTGCCAGCAGTGTATATGACAGGGACTATGGCTACACCTTC. Its protein product is CASSVYDRDYGYTF.

The CDR3 DNA reads TGTGCCAGCAGCTCTATGGGCCTTGACTACAATGAGCAGTTCTTC. Protein sequence: CASSSMGLDYNEQFF. The chain couples TRBV12-3 or TRBV12-4 to TRBJ2-1; D ambiguous. This CDR3 spans 15 amino acids. V gave up 6 bases and J gave up 3 bases, with 15 bases separating them.

This clonotype was recorded a few times. The chain is built from TRBV5-1 and TRBJ2-5, with 7 bases fitting TRBD2. J lost 1 base, V lost 0 bases, and 3 bases had no gene match. CDR1 is SGHRS and CDR2 is YFSETQ in the germline V gene. The CDR3 consists of 15 residues. CDR3 bases: TGCGCCAGCAGCTTGGGCGGGAGAGGCCAAGAGACCCAGTACTTC. Its translation is CASSLGGRGQETQYF.

The rearrangement links TRBV6-5 to TRBJ2-3; 9 bases map to TRBD1. V lost 4 bases to trimming and J lost 5 bases; unmatched junction nucleotides: 7. Per germline, CDR1 MNHEY and CDR2 SVGAGI. CDR3 size: 15 residues. The CDR3 reads CASSSPGQGGDTQYF. DNA of the CDR3: TGTGCCAGCAGTTCGCCGGGACAGGGAGGAGATACGCAGTATTTT.

This sequence joins TRBV20-1 and TRBJ2-7, with TRBD2 as a possible D gene (6 bases). Trimming stripped 3 bases from V and 2 bases from J, with 23 bases between. The CDR3 loop spans 17 amino acids. Germline V gene sequence: CDR1 DFQATT, CDR2 SNEGSKA (reference sequence). The CDR3 DNA sequence: TGCAGTGCTAGGACATCTCCTCTGGGGGGTCTAACCTACGAGCAGTACTTC. Protein: CSARTSPLGGLTYEQYF.

This chain links TRBV27 with TRBJ2-1; D uncertain. This CDR3 region has 15 residues. CDR1 is MNHEY, CDR2 SMNVEV, per germline (reference sequence). Trimming left V 4 bases short and J 6 bases short, with 16 bases between. The CDR3: CASSSLQGGSNEQFF. The CDR3 DNA reads TGTGCCAGCAGTTCCCTTCAAGGCGGTAGCAATGAGCAGTTCTTC.

The table lists this clonotype with a few counts. The chain recombines TRBV20-1 with TRBJ2-3; possible D gene TRBD1, 5 bases. V dropped 7 bases and J dropped 4 bases, with 21 bases sitting between them. Germline V lookup: CDR1 DFQATT, CDR2 SNEGSKA (reference sequence). This CDR3 is 15 amino acids long. DNA for the CDR3: TGCAGTGGGGTTGTAGGGGTAGCTGGTGCAGATACGCAGTATTTT. Translated: CSGVVGVAGADTQYF.